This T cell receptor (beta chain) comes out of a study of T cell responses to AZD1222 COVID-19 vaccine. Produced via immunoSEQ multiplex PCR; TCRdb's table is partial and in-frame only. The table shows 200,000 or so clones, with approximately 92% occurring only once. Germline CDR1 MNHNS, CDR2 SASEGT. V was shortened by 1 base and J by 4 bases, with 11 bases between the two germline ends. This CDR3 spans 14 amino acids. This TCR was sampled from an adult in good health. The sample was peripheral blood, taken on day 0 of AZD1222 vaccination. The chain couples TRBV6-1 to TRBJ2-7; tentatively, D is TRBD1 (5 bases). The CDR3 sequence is CASSEVETAYEQYV. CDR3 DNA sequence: TGTGCCAGCAGTGAAGTTGAGACAGCATACGAGCAGTACGTC.